A selection of T cell receptor beta chains follows, all from one sample in a study of blood T cell repertoires in COVID-19. TCRdb's table, derived via immunoSEQ multiplex PCR, lists solely in-frame clones and lacks some. The repertoire holds about half a million clones, with 75% to 90% as singletons. The specimen sequenced was peripheral blood. These receptors were obtained from a human donor in a cohort sampled during active COVID-19. CDR3s include the opening cysteine and the closing phenylalanine or tryptophan. Fields, in order: clone size, J gene, D gene, V gene, CDR3 DNA, CDR3 protein. The D gene is left open where the match is weak. Some rows mark clone size as missing; the rest say once, few, many or name a class of expanded clone.

clone size: NA
J gene: TRBJ2-3
D gene: NA
V gene: TRBV6-4
CDR3 DNA: TGTGCCAGCAGTGACGAGGCTCACACAGATACGCAGTATTTT
CDR3 protein: CASSDEAHTDTQYF

clone size: NA
J gene: TRBJ2-5
D gene: TRBD2
V gene: TRBV5-1
CDR3 DNA: TGCGCCAGCAGAACTTCGGGGGGTAACTACCAAGAGACCCAGTACTTC
CDR3 protein: CASRTSGGNYQETQYF

clone size: NA
J gene: TRBJ2-1
D gene: TRBD2
V gene: TRBV18
CDR3 DNA: TGTGCCAGCTCACCTGGGCACCTACCTAGCGGGGGAACCCTGGTCCATGAGCAGTTCTTC
CDR3 protein: CASSPGHLPSGGTLVHEQFF

clone size: NA
J gene: TRBJ2-1
D gene: TRBD2
V gene: TRBV27
CDR3 DNA: TGTGCCAGCAGTTCCGGACTAGCGGACATTAGCTCCTACAATGAGCAGTTCTTC
CDR3 protein: CASSSGLADISSYNEQFF

clone size: NA
J gene: TRBJ1-5
D gene: TRBD1
V gene: TRBV28
CDR3 DNA: TGTGCCAGCAGCCTTCCGGGACAGGGAATCCCCCAGCATTTT
CDR3 protein: CASSLPGQGIPQHF

clone size: NA
J gene: TRBJ2-5
D gene: TRBD2
V gene: TRBV3-1/TRBV3-2
CDR3 DNA: TGTGCCAGCAGGTTACGACTAGCGGGAGGGACAGAGACCCAGTACTTC
CDR3 protein: CASRLRLAGGTETQYF

clone size: NA
J gene: TRBJ2-1
D gene: TRBD2
V gene: TRBV10-1
CDR3 DNA: TGCGCCAGCAGTTCCGGACTAGCGCCCCTCTACAATGAGCAGTTCTTC
CDR3 protein: CASSSGLAPLYNEQFF

clone size: NA
J gene: TRBJ2-5
D gene: NA
V gene: TRBV15
CDR3 DNA: TGTGCCACCAGCAGAGAGAGGGCCGGTAGCGCGCAAGAGACCCAGTACTTC
CDR3 protein: CATSRERAGSAQETQYF

clone size: NA
J gene: TRBJ1-5
D gene: NA
V gene: TRBV6-2/TRBV6-3
CDR3 DNA: TGTGCCAGCAGCTCATTTTTATCCAGTGGGCCCCAGCATTTT
CDR3 protein: CASSSFLSSGPQHF

clone size: NA
J gene: TRBJ1-5
D gene: NA
V gene: TRBV5-1
CDR3 DNA: TGCGCCAGCAGCTTTGCAGGGGCGGCGAATCAGCCCCAGCATTTT
CDR3 protein: CASSFAGAANQPQHF

clone size: NA
J gene: TRBJ2-7
D gene: NA
V gene: TRBV5-8
CDR3 DNA: TGTGCCAGCAGCTTGGCAGGGAATCACCTCTACGAGCAGTACTTC
CDR3 protein: CASSLAGNHLYEQYF

clone size: NA
J gene: TRBJ1-4
D gene: NA
V gene: TRBV6-1
CDR3 DNA: TGTGCCAGCAGTGAATATGGTAGCACTAATGAAAAACTGTTTTTT
CDR3 protein: CASSEYGSTNEKLFF

clone size: NA
J gene: TRBJ2-1
D gene: NA
V gene: TRBV29-1
CDR3 DNA: TGCAGCGCCGCCCCGGTTCCGAACAATGAGCAGTTCTTC
CDR3 protein: CSAAPVPNNEQFF

clone size: NA
J gene: TRBJ1-2
D gene: NA
V gene: TRBV7-3
CDR3 DNA: TGTGCCAGCAGCCCCGGGGGGGGTAACTATGGCTACACCTTC
CDR3 protein: CASSPGGGNYGYTF

clone size: once
J gene: TRBJ1-2
D gene: TRBD1
V gene: TRBV12-3/TRBV12-4
CDR3 DNA: TGTGCCAGCAGTGGGACAGGATATTATGGCTACACCTTC
CDR3 protein: CASSGTGYYGYTF

clone size: NA
J gene: TRBJ1-5
D gene: TRBD1
V gene: TRBV6-5
CDR3 DNA: TGTGCCAGCAGTCAGGACAGGGTAGCTCAGCCCCAGCATTTT
CDR3 protein: CASSQDRVAQPQHF

clone size: NA
J gene: TRBJ1-2
D gene: NA
V gene: TRBV21-1
CDR3 DNA: TGTGCCAGCAGCAAAGTTAACAGAGTTTCGCCTGGCTACACCTTC
CDR3 protein: CASSKVNRVSPGYTF

clone size: NA
J gene: TRBJ2-3
D gene: NA
V gene: TRBV6-6
CDR3 DNA: TGTGCCAGCAGCCCGGTTGGGCTAGATACGCAGTATTTT
CDR3 protein: CASSPVGLDTQYF

clone size: NA
J gene: TRBJ2-5
D gene: TRBD2
V gene: TRBV18
CDR3 DNA: TGTGCCAGCTCACCGGGACTAGCCGAGAGATCACAAGAGACCCAGTACTTC
CDR3 protein: CASSPGLAERSQETQYF

clone size: NA
J gene: TRBJ1-1
D gene: TRBD1
V gene: TRBV28
CDR3 DNA: TGTGCCAGCAGTTTATCTGGGACAGGTATTTCGAACACTGAAGCTTTCTTT
CDR3 protein: CASSLSGTGISNTEAFF